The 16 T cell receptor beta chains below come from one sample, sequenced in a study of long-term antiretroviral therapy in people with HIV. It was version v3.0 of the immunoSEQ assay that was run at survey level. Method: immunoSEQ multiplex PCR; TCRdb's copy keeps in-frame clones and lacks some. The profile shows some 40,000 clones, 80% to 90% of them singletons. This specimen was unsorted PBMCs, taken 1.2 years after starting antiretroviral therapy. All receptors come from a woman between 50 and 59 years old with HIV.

The chain's CDR3 is CATSRGDGYGYTF. CDR3 in DNA: TGTGCCACCAGCAGAGGGGACGGGTATGGCTACACCTTC. This chain connects TRBV15 to TRBJ1-2, with TRBD1 as a possible D gene (5 bases). Trimming pared 1 base from V and 5 bases from J, leaving 8 bases between. The CDR3 extends over 13 amino acids. The germline V gene encodes CDR1 LNHNV and CDR2 YYDKDF (reference sequence).

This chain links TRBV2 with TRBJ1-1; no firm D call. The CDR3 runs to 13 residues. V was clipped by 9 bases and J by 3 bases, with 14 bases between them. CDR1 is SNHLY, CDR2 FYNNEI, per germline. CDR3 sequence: CASLRLRDTEAFF. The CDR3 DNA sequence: TGTGCCAGTTTACGGTTAAGGGACACTGAAGCTTTCTTT.

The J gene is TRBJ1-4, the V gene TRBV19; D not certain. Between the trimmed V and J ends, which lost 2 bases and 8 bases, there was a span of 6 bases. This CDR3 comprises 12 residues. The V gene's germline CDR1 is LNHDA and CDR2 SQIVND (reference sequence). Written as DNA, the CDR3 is TGTGCCAGTAGTATAAACTCGGAAAAACTGTTTTTT. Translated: CASSINSEKLFF.

CDR3 DNA sequence: TGTGCCTGGAGTCGGACTTGGCAAGAGACCCAGTACTTC. Protein sequence: CAWSRTWQETQYF. V gene TRBV30 combines with J gene TRBJ2-5; possibly TRBD2 for D (5 bases). From germline, CDR1 is GTSNPN and CDR2 SVGIG (reference sequence). The CDR3 covers 13 residues. V lost 2 bases and J lost 2, with 9 bases in between.

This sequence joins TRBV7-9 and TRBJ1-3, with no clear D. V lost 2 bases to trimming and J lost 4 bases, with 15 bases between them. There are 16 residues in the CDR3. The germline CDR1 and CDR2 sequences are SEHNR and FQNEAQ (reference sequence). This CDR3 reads CASSLLSSPRGNTIYF. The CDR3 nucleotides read TGTGCCAGCAGCTTACTATCCTCACCGAGGGGAAACACCATATATTTT.

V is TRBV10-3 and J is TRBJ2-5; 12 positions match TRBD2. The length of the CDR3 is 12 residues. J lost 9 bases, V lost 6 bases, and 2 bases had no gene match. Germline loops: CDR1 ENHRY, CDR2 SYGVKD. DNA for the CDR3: TGTGCCATCAGCCCTAGCGGGGGGGCCCAGTACTTC. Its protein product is CAISPSGGAQYF.

CDR3 protein: CAWSVQGAIKTQYF. The CDR3 coding sequence is TGTGCCTGGAGTGTACAGGGGGCTATAAAGACCCAGTACTTC. The chain uses TRBV30 and TRBJ2-5, with 9 bases fitting TRBD1. J was trimmed by 6 bases and V by 0 bases; bases with no gene match: 5. This CDR3 spans 14 amino acids. CDR1 is GTSNPN and CDR2 is SVGIG in the germline V gene (reference sequence). The full variable domain, in which reference TRBV30 and TRBJ2-5 provide the parts outside the CDR3, is SQTIHQWPATLVQPVGSPLSLECTVEGTSNPNLYWYRQAAGRGLQLLFYSVGIGQISSEVPQNLSASRPQDRQFILSSKKLLLSDSGFYLCAWSVQGAIKTQYFGPGTRLLVL.

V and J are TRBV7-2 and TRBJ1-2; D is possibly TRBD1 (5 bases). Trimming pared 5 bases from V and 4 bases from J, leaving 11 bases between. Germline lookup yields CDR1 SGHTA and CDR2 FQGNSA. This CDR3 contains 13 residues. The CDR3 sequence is CASSQRGFYGYTF. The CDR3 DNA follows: TGTGCCAGCAGCCAACGGGGGTTCTATGGCTACACCTTC.

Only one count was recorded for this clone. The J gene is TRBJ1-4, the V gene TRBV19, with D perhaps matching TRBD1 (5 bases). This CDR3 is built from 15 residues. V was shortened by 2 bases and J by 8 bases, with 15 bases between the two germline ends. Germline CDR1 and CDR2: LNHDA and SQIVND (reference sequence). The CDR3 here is CASSIIRRGEEKLFF. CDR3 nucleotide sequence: TGTGCCAGTAGTATAATTAGGAGAGGGGAAGAAAAACTGTTTTTT.

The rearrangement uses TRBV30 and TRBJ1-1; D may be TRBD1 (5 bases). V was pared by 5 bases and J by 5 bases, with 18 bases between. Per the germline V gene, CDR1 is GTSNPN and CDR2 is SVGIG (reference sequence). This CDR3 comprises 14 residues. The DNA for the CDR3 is TGTGCCTGGGGATCGGGGGGGTTTAGGACTGAAGCTTTCTTT. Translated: CAWGSGGFRTEAFF.

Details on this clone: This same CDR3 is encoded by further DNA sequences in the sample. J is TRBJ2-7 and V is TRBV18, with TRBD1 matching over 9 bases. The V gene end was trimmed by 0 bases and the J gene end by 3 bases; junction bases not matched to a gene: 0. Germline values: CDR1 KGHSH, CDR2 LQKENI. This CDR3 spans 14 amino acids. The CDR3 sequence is CASSPPGQGYEQYF. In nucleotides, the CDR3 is TGTGCCAGCTCACCACCGGGACAGGGCTACGAGCAGTACTTC.

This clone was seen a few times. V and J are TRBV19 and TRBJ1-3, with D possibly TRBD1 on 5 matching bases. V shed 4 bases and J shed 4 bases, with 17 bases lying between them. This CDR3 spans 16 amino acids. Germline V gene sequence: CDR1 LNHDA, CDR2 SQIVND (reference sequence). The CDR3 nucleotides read TGTGCCAGTAGTACCTACGGGACCCGGAAAGGAAACACCATATATTTT. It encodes CASSTYGTRKGNTIYF. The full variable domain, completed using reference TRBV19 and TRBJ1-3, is DGGITQSPKYLFRKEGQNVTLSCEQNLNHDAMYWYRQDPGQGLRLIYYSQIVNDFQKGDIAEGYSVSREKKESFPLTVTSAQKNPTAFYLCASSTYGTRKGNTIYFGEGSWLTVV.

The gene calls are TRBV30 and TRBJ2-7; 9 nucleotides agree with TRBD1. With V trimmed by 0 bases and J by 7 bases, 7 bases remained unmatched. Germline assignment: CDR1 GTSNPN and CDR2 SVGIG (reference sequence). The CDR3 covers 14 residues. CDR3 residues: CAWSVLDRGEEQYF. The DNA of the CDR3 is TGTGCCTGGAGTGTTTTGGACAGGGGAGAAGAGCAGTACTTC.

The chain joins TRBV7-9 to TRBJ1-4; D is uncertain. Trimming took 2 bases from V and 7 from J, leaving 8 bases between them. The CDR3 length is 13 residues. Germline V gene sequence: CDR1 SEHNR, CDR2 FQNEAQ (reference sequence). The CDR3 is CASSLRRTEKLFF. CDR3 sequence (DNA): TGTGCCAGCAGCTTACGGAGGACTGAAAAACTGTTTTTT.

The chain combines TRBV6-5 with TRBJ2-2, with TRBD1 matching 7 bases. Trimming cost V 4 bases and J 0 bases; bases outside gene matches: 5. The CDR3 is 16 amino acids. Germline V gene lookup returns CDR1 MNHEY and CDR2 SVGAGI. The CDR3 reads CASSSNDRANTGELFF. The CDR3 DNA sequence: TGTGCCAGCAGTTCGAATGACAGGGCGAACACCGGGGAGCTGTTTTTT.

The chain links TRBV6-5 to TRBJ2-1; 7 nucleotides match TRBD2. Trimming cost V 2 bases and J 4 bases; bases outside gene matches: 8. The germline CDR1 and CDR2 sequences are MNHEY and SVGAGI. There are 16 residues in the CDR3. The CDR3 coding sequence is TGTGCCAGCAGTTACCGGGACTACTCACCATACAATGAGCAGTTCTTC. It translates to CASSYRDYSPYNEQFF.